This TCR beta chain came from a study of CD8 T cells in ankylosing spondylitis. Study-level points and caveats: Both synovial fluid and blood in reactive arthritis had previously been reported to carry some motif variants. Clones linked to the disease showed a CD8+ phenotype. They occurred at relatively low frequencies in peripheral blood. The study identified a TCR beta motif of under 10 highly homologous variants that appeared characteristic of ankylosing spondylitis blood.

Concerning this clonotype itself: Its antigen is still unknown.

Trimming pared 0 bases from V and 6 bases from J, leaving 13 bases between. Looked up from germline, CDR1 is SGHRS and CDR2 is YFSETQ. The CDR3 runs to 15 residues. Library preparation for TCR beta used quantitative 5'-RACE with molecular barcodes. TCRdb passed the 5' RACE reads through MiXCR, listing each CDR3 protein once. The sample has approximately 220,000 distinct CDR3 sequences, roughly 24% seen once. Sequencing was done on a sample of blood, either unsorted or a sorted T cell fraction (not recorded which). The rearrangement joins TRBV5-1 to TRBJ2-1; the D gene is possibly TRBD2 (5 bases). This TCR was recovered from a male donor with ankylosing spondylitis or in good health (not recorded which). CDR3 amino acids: CASSLDPTSPNEQFF. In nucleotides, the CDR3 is TGCGCCAGCAGCTTGGACCCTACTAGTCCCAATGAGCAGTTCTTC.